One and the same sample provided the 4 T cell receptor beta chains below, sequenced in a study of T cell responses to AZD1222 COVID-19 vaccine. Only in-frame clones appear in the TCRdb table, and some are missing; sequencing was by immunoSEQ multiplex PCR. Here the sample spans roughly 140,000 clones, around 91% being singletons. Specimen: peripheral blood, collected on day 0 of AZD1222 vaccination. These receptor sequences come from an adult in good health.

The rearrangement links TRBV18 to TRBJ2-7, with D possibly TRBD1 on 5 matching bases. Germline CDR1 KGHSH, CDR2 LQKENI. The V gene lost 3 bases and the J gene lost 5 bases, with 14 bases spanning the gap. The CDR3 spans 14 residues. The CDR3 nucleotides are TGTGCCAGCTCACCCCCCCGGACAATCCACGAGCAGTACTTC. Protein: CASSPPRTIHEQYF.

The chain employs TRBV7-2 and TRBJ2-3; maybe TRBD1 (6 bases). CDR1 is SGHTA, CDR2 FQGNSA, per germline. The V end lost 2 bases, the J end lost 4 bases, and 7 bases lay between the germline ends. CDR3 length: 13 amino acids. CDR3 sequence: CASSLSGADTQYF. CDR3 in DNA: TGTGCCAGCAGCTTATCAGGGGCAGATACGCAGTATTTT.

The gene calls are TRBV3-1 (or the pseudogene TRBV3-2) and TRBJ2-1; D might be TRBD1 (6 bases). CDR3 length: 14 residues. CDR1 and CDR2 from the germline V gene are LGHDT and YNNKEL (reference sequence). Between the trimmed V and J ends, which lost 9 bases and 4 bases, there was a span of 16 bases. The CDR3 DNA sequence: TGTGCCAGGACACCGAGGGGGTTATACAATGAGCAGTTCTTC. It translates to CARTPRGLYNEQFF.

The chain employs TRBV27 and TRBJ2-7; the D gene is possibly TRBD1 (6 bases). The V gene lost 5 bases and the J gene lost 7 bases, with 21 bases spanning the gap. Germline V lookup: CDR1 MNHEY, CDR2 SMNVEV (reference sequence). This CDR3 region has 15 residues. In DNA form, the CDR3 reads TGTGCCAGCAGTCCGACCTACAGGGTTGTCCATGAGCAGTACTTC. This gives the protein CASSPTYRVVHEQYF.